These 32 T cell receptor beta chains originate from one sample sequenced in a study of tissue T cells after allogeneic stem cell transplantation. Time point reported: mouse harvest day 14 after allogeneic transplant. Tail vein injection delivered 10^7 T-cell-depleted bone marrow cells and 10^6 splenic CD5+ T cells. Measured with immunoSEQ multiplex PCR; TCRdb has only the in-frame clones, and not every one. The sample lists some 9,300 clones, roughly 38% occurring once. The sample was skin. The receptors were sampled from a female BALB/c mouse given C57BL/6 T cells with graft-versus-host disease after an allogeneic hematopoietic cell transplant.

In its sample, this clone was seen a few times. Mouse gene names apply. The read finishes 1 residue shy of the CDR3 end, and the germline J gene is used to complete it. The V gene is TRBV2, the J gene TRBJ2-4; no clear D gene. Germline V gene lookup returns CDR1 LGHNA and CDR2 YSYQKL. The CDR3 extends over 13 amino acids. V lost 0 bases and J 2 bases, leaving 3 bases between the germline ends. The chain's CDR3 is CASSQEVQNTLYF. The sequenced CDR3 bases are TGTGCCAGCAGCCAAGAAGTTCAAAACACCTTGTAC.

This clone rates as medium-sized. Gene names and germline refer to mouse. The read halts 1 residue ahead of the CDR3 end, with the missing end drawn from the germline J gene. The rearrangement uses TRBV20 and TRBJ2-2; D is ambiguous. Germline lookup yields CDR1 GFQATS and CDR2 STVNSAI. The V end lost 3 bases, the J end lost 2 bases, and 7 bases lay between the germline ends. CDR3 length equals 13 residues. The covered CDR3 bases are TGTGGTGCTAGTACGGGGAACACCGGGCAGCTCTAC. Translating gives CGASTGNTGQLY. From start to end, the CDR3 is CGASTGNTGQLYF.

This clone came up a few times. Gene names and germline match the mouse. The CDR3 is cut off 1 residue early in the read; its end comes from the germline J gene. This sequence joins TRBV26 and TRBJ2-3; 11 bases are a match to TRBD2. The length of the CDR3 is 15 residues. Germline lookup yields CDR1 KGHPV and CDR2 FQNQEV (reference sequence). V lost 6 bases to trimming and J lost 0 bases; unmatched junction nucleotides: 2. The CDR3 DNA, read in part, is TGTGCCAGCAGGGGACTGGGGGCTAGTGCAGAAACGCTGTAT. This codes for CASRGLGASAETLY. The complete CDR3 reads CASRGLGASAETLYF.

Comments on this clone: Gene names and germline refer to mouse. The missing CDR3 end, 1 residue past where the read stops, is filled in from the germline J gene. The rearrangement joins TRBV3 to TRBJ2-4; 10 nucleotides match TRBD1. There are 13 residues in the CDR3. Germline V gives CDR1 SNHLY, CDR2 FYNGKV (reference sequence). With 4 bases clipped from V and 8 bases from J, the junction kept 3 bases outside the gene matches. The CDR3 is CASSSGQGFTLYF. The sequenced CDR3 bases are TGTGCCAGCAGCTCGGGACAGGGGTTCACCTTGTAC.

To note about this clone: Gene names denote mouse genes. The DNA ends 1 residue before the CDR3 does, and the rest of the CDR3 is filled in from the germline J gene. The J gene is TRBJ1-1, the V gene TRBV29; no firm D call. Trimming stripped 2 bases from V and 4 bases from J, with 8 bases between. The germline CDR1 and CDR2 sequences are MSHET and SYDVDS. The CDR3 has 13 residues. The CDR3 is CASSLVVGTEVFF. The CDR3 DNA, read in part, is TGTGCTAGCAGTTTAGTGGTTGGCACAGAAGTCTTC.

This clone has a handful of counts. Gene names and germline match the mouse. The read terminates 1 residue before the CDR3 end, so the remaining end is supplied by the germline J gene. This rearrangement joins TRBV16 to TRBJ1-2; D might be TRBD1 (6 bases). Germline V gives CDR1 SGHSA, CDR2 FRNQAP. The ends were cut back, 8 bases at V and 1 base at J, with 11 bases in the middle. This CDR3 region has 13 residues. The DNA read from the CDR3 is TGTGCAAGCCCGGGACACCTAAACTCCGACTACACC. Translating it yields CASPGHLNSDYT. The whole CDR3 region reads CASPGHLNSDYTF.

A note on this clone: Any gene name here is a mouse gene name. Sequencing ends 1 residue short of the CDR3 end; the germline J gene provides the rest. J is TRBJ1-1 and V is TRBV26; 11 bases are shared with TRBD1. Trimming removed 0 bases from V and 4 bases from J; junction bases left unmatched: 1. Germline loops: CDR1 KGHPV, CDR2 FQNQEV (reference sequence). CDR3 size: 15 residues. The sequenced part of the CDR3 DNA is TGTGCCAGCAGTCTGTCTGGGACAGGGGGCACAGAAGTCTTC. Residues: CASSLSGTGGTEVF. The full CDR3 sequence reads CASSLSGTGGTEVFF.

Details on this clone: The genes are named according to mouse. The sequenced fragment ends 1 residue before the CDR3 boundary, so the rest is inferred from the germline J gene. This rearrangement joins TRBV13-2 to TRBJ2-4, with no clear D. This CDR3 has 15 residues. The germline gives CDR1 NNHNN, CDR2 SYGAGS (reference sequence). The V gene lost 0 bases and the J gene lost 0 bases, with 8 bases spanning the gap. The CDR3 reads CASGDVTTSQNTLYF. The part of the CDR3 DNA that was read is TGTGCCAGCGGTGATGTCACAACTAGTCAAAACACCTTGTAC.

In the case of this clone: The genes and germline here are from mouse. The read terminates 1 residue before the CDR3 end, so the remaining end is supplied by the germline J gene. V is TRBV13-2 and J is TRBJ2-5; D may be TRBD2 (6 bases). From germline, CDR1 is NNHNN and CDR2 SYGAGS (reference sequence). V was clipped by 2 bases and J by 8 bases, with 6 bases between them. CDR3 length: 11 residues. Here the CDR3 reads CASGEGGTQYF. CDR3 DNA (partial): TGTGCCAGCGGTGAGGGGGGCACCCAGTAC.

Of note for this clone: The gene names here belong to mouse. The read stops 1 residue short of the end of the CDR3; the missing end is completed from the germline J gene. The V and J genes are TRBV13-2 and TRBJ2-1; TRBD2 matches 9 bases. CDR1 is NNHNN, CDR2 SYGAGS, per germline (reference sequence). The V segment lost 3 bases and the J segment 7 bases; nucleotides outside the gene matches: 5. The CDR3 is 14 residues long. The sequenced part of the CDR3 DNA is TGTGCCAGCGGTGCTTCAACTGGGGGGGCTGAGCAGTTC. Translation: CASGASTGGAEQF. The entire CDR3 reads CASGASTGGAEQFF.

As concerns this clone: Genes and germline are mouse. The read comes to an end 1 residue before the CDR3 does, leaving the germline J gene to fill in the end. The gene calls are TRBV4 and TRBJ2-3, with TRBD2 matching 11 bases. There are 17 residues in the CDR3. Per the germline V gene, CDR1 is LGHDT and CDR2 is YNNKQL (reference sequence). The J segment lost 0 bases and the V segment lost 5 bases, leaving 7 bases of the junction unmatched. The sequenced part of the CDR3 DNA is TGTGCCAGCAGCCCCGACTGGGGGGGGAATAGTGCAGAAACGCTGTAT. This sequence encodes CASSPDWGGNSAETLY. The entire CDR3 reads CASSPDWGGNSAETLYF.

A word on this clone: Mouse names are used for the genes. The CDR3 end lies 1 residue beyond the end of the read and is filled in from the germline J gene. This chain joins TRBV24 and TRBJ1-1; 11 nucleotides align to TRBD1. Trimming at V came to 0 bases and at J to 4 bases, leaving 4 bases not matched to a gene. The CDR3 extends over 16 amino acids. Germline V lookup: CDR1 KGHTA, CDR2 FRNEEI. CDR3 amino acids: CASSLYQGQGGTEVFF. The part of the CDR3 DNA that was read is TGTGCCAGCAGTCTGTATCAGGGACAGGGGGGCACAGAAGTCTTC.

This clone was seen a handful of times. The germline and genes are mouse ones. The sequence runs out 1 residue before the end of the CDR3; the remainder is reconstructed from the germline J gene. The V and J genes are TRBV3 and TRBJ2-2; tentatively, D is TRBD1 (6 bases). The CDR3 has 15 residues. Germline V gene lookup returns CDR1 SNHLY and CDR2 FYNGKV (reference sequence). Deletions cut 4 bases from V and 0 bases from J, with 9 bases between. The CDR3: CASSSRTANTGQLYF. The part of the CDR3 DNA that was read is TGTGCCAGCAGCTCCCGGACAGCAAACACCGGGCAGCTCTAC.

Comments on this clone: Gene names denote mouse genes. Read coverage stops 1 residue before the CDR3 terminus; the germline J gene supplies the remainder. The chain is built from TRBV19 and TRBJ2-7, with a weak D call TRBD1 (6 bases). There are 13 residues in the CDR3. Per germline, CDR1 FNHDT and CDR2 SITEND (reference sequence). Deletions cut 4 bases from V and 3 bases from J, with 11 bases between. Incomplete CDR3 DNA: TGTGCCAGCAGTCTGACAGGCATCTATGAACAGTAC. Its protein product is CASSLTGIYEQY. The entire CDR3 protein reads CASSLTGIYEQYF.

To note about this clone: Gene labels here are mouse ones. The read ends 1 residue early relative to the CDR3; the germline J gene fills the gap. The rearrangement joins TRBV23 to TRBJ1-1; the table's D call, TRBD1, has no DNA check behind it. CDR1 and CDR2 (germline): KGHTA, FQNQQP. This CDR3 has 11 amino acids. CDR3 bases read: TGCTCCAGCAGTCAGGACACTGAAGTCTTC. Protein: CSSSQDTEVF. The whole CDR3 is CSSSQDTEVFF. Full variable domain (missing parts from reference TRBV23 and TRBJ1-1): DAAVTQKPRYLIKMKGQEAEMKCIPEKGHTAVFWYQQKQSKELKFLIYFQNQQPLDQIDMVKERFSAVCPSSSLCSLGIRTCEAEDSALYLCSSSQDTEVFFGKGTRLTVV.

A note on this clone: Mouse gene names apply. The read halts 1 residue ahead of the CDR3 end, with the missing end drawn from the germline J gene. The chain has TRBV20 and TRBJ2-4; 10 bases align to TRBD2. With V trimmed by 7 bases and J by 4 bases, 5 bases remained unmatched. The CDR3 length is 13 residues. Germline CDR1 GFQATS, CDR2 STVNSAI. The CDR3 here is CGGDWGEENTLYF. The covered CDR3 bases are TGTGGTGGCGACTGGGGGGAAGAAAACACCTTGTAC.

This clone rates as medium-sized. Genes and germline come from the mouse. The CDR3 end falls 1 residue outside the read, so it is completed with the germline J gene. This chain links TRBV26 with TRBJ2-1, with 9 nucleotides matching TRBD1. CDR1 is KGHPV, CDR2 FQNQEV, per germline (reference sequence). The CDR3 has 14 residues. Unmatched junction bases numbered 4, after V lost 4 bases and J lost 6 bases. CDR3 loop: CASSRGTGIAEQFF. The DNA read from the CDR3 is TGTGCCAGCAGTCGCGGGACAGGGATTGCTGAGCAGTTC.

A few counts support this clone. Gene names are mouse gene names. The DNA ends 1 residue before the CDR3 does, and the rest of the CDR3 is filled in from the germline J gene. The chain uses TRBV26 and TRBJ1-3, with D maybe TRBD1 (5 bases). Germline-derived CDR1 and CDR2 are KGHPV and FQNQEV (reference sequence). The length of the CDR3 is 14 residues. V was clipped by 4 bases and J by 0 bases, with 7 bases between them. CDR3 sequence: CASSQGNSGNTLYF. The CDR3 bases that were read are TGTGCCAGCAGTCAGGGGAATTCTGGAAATACGCTCTAT.

The table lists this clone with a few counts. The gene symbols are mouse symbols. With the read ending 1 residue before the CDR3 end, the germline J gene is used to fill in that end. Other nucleotide sequences in the sample specify the same CDR3. The gene calls are TRBV3 and TRBJ2-7; TRBD2 matches 13 bases. Germline V lookup: CDR1 SNHLY, CDR2 FYNGKV (reference sequence). J gave up 7 bases and V 6 bases, and 3 bases lay outside the gene matches. This CDR3 comprises 13 residues. The CDR3 reads CASSRDWGGEQYF. The sequenced part of the CDR3 DNA is TGTGCCAGCAGTCGGGACTGGGGGGGAGAACAGTAC.

In the case of this clone: Here the gene names and germline are mouse. Read coverage stops 1 residue before the CDR3 terminus; the germline J gene supplies the remainder. V gene TRBV26 combines with J gene TRBJ2-2, with a possible D match to TRBD1 (5 bases). This CDR3 region has 13 residues. Germline CDR1 KGHPV, CDR2 FQNQEV (reference sequence). V was pared by 6 bases and J by 3 bases, with 8 bases between. CDR3 amino acids: CASSRQYTGQLYF. CDR3 bases read: TGTGCCAGCAGCCGACAGTACACCGGGCAGCTCTAC.

With regard to this clone: Mouse germline and gene names are used. The sequenced fragment ends 1 residue before the CDR3 boundary, so the rest is inferred from the germline J gene. The chain uses TRBV4 and TRBJ2-7, with 12 positions matching TRBD1. Trimming removed 4 bases from V and 6 bases from J; junction bases left unmatched: 7. This CDR3 spans 15 amino acids. Germline V CDR1 and CDR2: LGHDT, YNNKQL (reference sequence). This CDR3 is CASSSRGQGAPEQYF. CDR3 DNA (partial): TGTGCCAGCAGCTCCCGGGGACAGGGGGCGCCTGAACAGTAC.

Note on this clone: Any gene name here is a mouse gene name. The read gets to within 1 residue of the CDR3 end, and the germline J gene fills in the rest. The chain recombines TRBV26 with TRBJ1-4; D not resolved. The germline gives CDR1 KGHPV, CDR2 FQNQEV (reference sequence). Trimming shortened V by 4 bases and J by 0 bases, and 6 bases separated the two germline ends. CDR3 length: 14 residues. Partial CDR3 DNA: TGTGCCAGCAGTCCCCAGATTTCCAACGAAAGATTATTT. Translating gives CASSPQISNERLF. The CDR3 as a whole reads CASSPQISNERLFF.

To note about this clone: The gene names given are mouse names. The DNA read from the CDR3 is TGTGCCAGCAGTCTGTCGACTGGAAGAGGAGACACCCAGTAC. It is translated as CASSLSTGRGDTQY. The entire CDR3 protein reads CASSLSTGRGDTQYF. The V call is TRBV26, the J call TRBJ2-5; the D gene is possibly TRBD2 (6 bases). Read data end 1 residue before the CDR3 end; the end is taken from the germline J gene. V was shortened by 0 bases and J by 5 bases, with 12 bases between the two germline ends. The germline V gene has CDR1 KGHPV and CDR2 FQNQEV (reference sequence). The CDR3 loop spans 15 amino acids.

This clone is medium-sized by share. Any gene name here is a mouse gene name. The read ends 1 residue before the CDR3 terminus; that terminus is restored from the germline J gene. V and J are TRBV26 and TRBJ1-1; tentative D call: TRBD1 (6 bases). This CDR3 is 15 amino acids long. Germline CDR1 and CDR2: KGHPV and FQNQEV (reference sequence). The V and J ends lost 4 bases and 0 bases respectively, with 12 bases between them. The CDR3 region is CASSPGQFANTEVFF. CDR3 bases read: TGTGCCAGCAGTCCCGGACAGTTTGCAAACACAGAAGTCTTC.

To note about this clone: Gene names refer to mouse genes. The observed sequence ends 1 residue before the CDR3 terminus, with the missing tail filled in from the germline J gene. The chain uses TRBV26 and TRBJ2-1; 8 bases are a match to TRBD1. Looked up from germline, CDR1 is KGHPV and CDR2 is FQNQEV (reference sequence). This CDR3 has 15 residues. After removal of 4 bases from V and 4 bases from J, the junction contained 6 bases not matched to a gene. CDR3 in amino acids: CASSRDRGGYAEQFF. The DNA read from the CDR3 is TGTGCCAGCAGTCGAGACAGGGGAGGGTATGCTGAGCAGTTC.

Turning to this clone: Germline and genes here are mouse. From the germline J gene comes the end of the CDR3, since the read stops 1 residue before it. The chain links TRBV23 to TRBJ2-1; TRBD2, as called in the table, went unchecked against the DNA. In germline, CDR1 is KGHTA, CDR2 FQNQQP. The CDR3 is made up of 17 amino acids. The DNA read from the CDR3 is TGCTCCAGCAGTGTCCGGGACTGGGGGGGCGTTTATGCTGAGCAGTTC. Its protein is CSSSVRDWGGVYAEQF. From start to end, the CDR3 is CSSSVRDWGGVYAEQFF.

In this sample, this clone turned up a few times. The gene symbols are mouse symbols. The sequenced fragment ends 1 residue before the CDR3 boundary, so the rest is inferred from the germline J gene. This rearrangement joins TRBV26 to TRBJ2-7, with 11 bases that match TRBD2. V was pared by 4 bases and J by 3 bases, with 2 bases of the junction left unmatched. Per the germline V gene, CDR1 is KGHPV and CDR2 is FQNQEV (reference sequence). The CDR3 loop spans 14 amino acids. The covered CDR3 bases are TGTGCCAGCAGTCCGGGACTGGGGGTCTATGAACAGTAC. As protein: CASSPGLGVYEQY. The CDR3 in its entirety is CASSPGLGVYEQYF. The entire variable domain, with the rest obtained from reference TRBV26 and TRBJ2-7, is as follows: NSKVIQTPRYLVKGQGQKAKMRCIPEKGHPVVFWYQQNKNNEFKFLINFQNQEVLQQIDMTEKRFSAECPSNSPCSLEIQSSEAGDSALYLCASSPGLGVYEQYFGPGTRLTVL.

A remark on this clone: Gene names denote mouse genes. The CDR3 extends 1 residue past the end of the read, so its final part is completed from the germline J gene. This rearrangement joins TRBV3 to TRBJ2-2; 9 bases are a match to TRBD1. Germline V gene lookup returns CDR1 SNHLY and CDR2 FYNGKV (reference sequence). This CDR3 region has 14 residues. The V segment lost 3 bases and the J segment 4 bases; nucleotides outside the gene matches: 0. This chain's CDR3 is CASSLTGGTGQLYF. The covered CDR3 bases are TGTGCCAGCAGCTTGACAGGGGGCACCGGGCAGCTCTAC.

This clone showed up just a few times. The listed genes are named as in mouse. The read terminates 1 residue before the CDR3 end, so the remaining end is supplied by the germline J gene. The chain combines TRBV23 with TRBJ2-3; the table's D call, TRBD2, was not checked against the DNA. The CDR3 contains 15 residues. The germline CDR1 and CDR2 sequences are KGHTA and FQNQQP. The CDR3 here is CSSSQALGGRETLYF. The sequenced CDR3 bases are TGCTCCAGCAGTCAAGCACTGGGGGGGCGGGAAACGCTGTAT. Drawing the rest from reference TRBV23 and TRBJ2-3, the complete variable domain is DAAVTQKPRYLIKMKGQEAEMKCIPEKGHTAVFWYQQKQSKELKFLIYFQNQQPLDQIDMVKERFSAVCPSSSLCSLGIRTCEAEDSALYLCSSSQALGGRETLYFGSGTRLTVL.

A word on this clone: Gene names and germline match the mouse. Coverage ceases 1 residue before the CDR3 finishes, and the germline J gene fills in the end. This sequence joins TRBV13-1 and TRBJ2-3; 8 nucleotides agree with TRBD2. Germline V CDR1 and CDR2: NSHNY, SYGAGN. The CDR3 consists of 15 residues. V lost 2 bases and J lost 3; bases outside the gene matches: 5. Partial CDR3 DNA: TGTGCCAGCAGTGACACTGGGGGCCGGGCAGAAACGCTGTAT. Residues: CASSDTGGRAETLY. The entire CDR3 protein is CASSDTGGRAETLYF.

This clone was picked up a small number of times. Genes and germline come from the mouse. The missing CDR3 end, 1 residue past where the read stops, is filled in from the germline J gene. The chain carries TRBV26 and TRBJ2-1; 11 bases are shared with TRBD2. Germline assignment: CDR1 KGHPV and CDR2 FQNQEV (reference sequence). The J segment lost 6 bases and the V segment lost 2 bases, leaving 3 bases of the junction unmatched. The CDR3 contains 15 residues. The CDR3 sequence: CASSLTGGASAEQFF. The DNA read from the CDR3 is TGTGCCAGCAGTCTGACTGGGGGGGCGAGTGCTGAGCAGTTC.

A note on this clone: Gene and germline names: mouse. The observed sequence ends 1 residue before the CDR3 terminus, with the missing tail filled in from the germline J gene. The chain carries TRBV13-3 and TRBJ2-5, with 10 bases aligning to TRBD2. Germline V gene sequence: CDR1 NNHDY, CDR2 SYVADS. The CDR3 spans 15 residues. V shed 2 bases and J 0 bases; nucleotides not matched to a gene: 0. Incomplete CDR3 DNA: TGTGCCAGCAGTGACTGGGGGGGCAACCAAGACACCCAGTAC. Its translation is CASSDWGGNQDTQY. The whole CDR3 protein reads CASSDWGGNQDTQYF.